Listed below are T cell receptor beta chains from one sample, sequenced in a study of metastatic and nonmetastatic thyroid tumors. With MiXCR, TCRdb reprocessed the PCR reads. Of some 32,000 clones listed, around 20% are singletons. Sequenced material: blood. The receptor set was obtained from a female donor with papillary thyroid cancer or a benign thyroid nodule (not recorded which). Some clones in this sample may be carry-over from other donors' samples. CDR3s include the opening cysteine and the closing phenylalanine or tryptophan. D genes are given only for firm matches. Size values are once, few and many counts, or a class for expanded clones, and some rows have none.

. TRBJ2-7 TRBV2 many TGTGCCAGCAGTCATCAGGGCGGAAATTCCTACGAGCAGTACTTC CASSHQGGNSYEQYF
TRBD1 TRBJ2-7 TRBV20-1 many TGCAGTGCCCCTGGGACAGGGGGCCAGAAAAAGGAGCAGTACTTC CSAPGTGGQKKEQYF
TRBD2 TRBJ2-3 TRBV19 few TGTGCCAGTAGGGCGCTAGCGGGAGGTACGGATACGCAGTATTTT CASRALAGGTDTQYF
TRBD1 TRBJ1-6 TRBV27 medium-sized TGTGCCAGCAGCGATAGGGGGCTCTATTCACCCCTCCACTTT CASSDRGLYSPLHF
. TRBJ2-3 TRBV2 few TGTGCCAGCAGTGATCGAGCGGGCTTCACAGATACGCAGTATTTT CASSDRAGFTDTQYF
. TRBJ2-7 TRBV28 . TGTGCCAGCAGGGGACTGCCCTACGAGCAGTACTTC CASRGLPYEQYF
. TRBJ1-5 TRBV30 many TGTGCCTGGAGTGCCCGAGGGGTGTGGGGCAATCAGCCCCAGCATTTT CAWSARGVWGNQPQHF
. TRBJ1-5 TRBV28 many TGTGCCAGCCGGGGAGGGCCCTCTTATAGCAATCAGCCCCAGCATTTT CASRGGPSYSNQPQHF
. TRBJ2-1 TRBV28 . TGTGCCAGCAGTAACAATAAGGCAGTTTTTGTCTACAATGAGCAGTTCTTC CASSNNKAVFVYNEQFF
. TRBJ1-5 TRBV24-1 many TGTGCCACCAGCCTGGAAGGCAATCAGCCCCAGCATTTT CATSLEGNQPQHF
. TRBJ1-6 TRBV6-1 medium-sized TGTGCCAGCAGTGCAGGGAACTATAATTCACCCCTCCACTTT CASSAGNYNSPLHF
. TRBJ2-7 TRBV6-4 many TGTGCCAGCAGTGAAACCGACCGGGGAGAGCAGTACTTC CASSETDRGEQYF
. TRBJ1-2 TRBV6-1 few TGTGCCAGCAGTGAAGCTTTGTGGGGGAATTATGGCTACACCTTC CASSEALWGNYGYTF
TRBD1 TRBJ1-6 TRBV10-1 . TGCGCCAGCAGTGAGTCTGGGGCAGGGGGAAGTTCACCCCTCCACTTT CASSESGAGGSSPLHF
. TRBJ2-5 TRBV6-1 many TGTGCCAGCAGTCAGACAGCCCAAGAGACCCAGTACTTC CASSQTAQETQYF
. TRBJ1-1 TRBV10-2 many TGCGCCAGCATTTTACAGGGCGGATACACTGAAGCTTTCTTT CASILQGGYTEAFF
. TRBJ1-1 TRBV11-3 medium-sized TGTGCCAGCAGCTTAGTACCGAACACTGAAGCTTTCTTT CASSLVPNTEAFF
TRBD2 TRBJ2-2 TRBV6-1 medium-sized TGTGCCAGCAAGGTAGCGGGGGAAGTCGGGGAGCTGTTTTTT CASKVAGEVGELFF
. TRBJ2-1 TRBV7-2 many TGTGCCAGCAGCAATGGACAGACCTTCAATGAGCAGTTCTTC CASSNGQTFNEQFF
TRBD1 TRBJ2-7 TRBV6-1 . TGTGCCAGCAGCGCCGGACAGGTTGGAACCTACGAGCAGTACTTC CASSAGQVGTYEQYF
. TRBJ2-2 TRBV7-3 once TGTGGCAGCAGCTTGCCACAGGCCGGAGCCGGGGAGCTGTTTTTT CGSSLPQAGAGELFF
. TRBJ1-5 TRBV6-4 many TGTGCCAGCAGTGTTTCGGCCGGCAATCAGCCCCAGCATTTT CASSVSAGNQPQHF
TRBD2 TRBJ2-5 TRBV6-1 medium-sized TGTGCCAGCAGTGGGGCGGGGGGGGCAGAGACCCAGTACTTC CASSGAGGAETQYF
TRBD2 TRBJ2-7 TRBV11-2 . TGTGCCAGCAGCTCGAAGGGACTAGCTTCCTACGAGCAGTACTTC CASSSKGLASYEQYF
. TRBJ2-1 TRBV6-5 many TGTGCCAGCAGTTTCGGTGGAGGTGGCAATGAGCAGTTCTTC CASSFGGGGNEQFF
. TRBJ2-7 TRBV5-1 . TGCGCCAGCAGCTTGGCGGCGACCAGCTCCTACGAGCAGTACTTC CASSLAATSSYEQYF
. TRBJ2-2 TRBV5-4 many TGTGCCAGCAGCGCTACCCCTGGGGGCACCGGGGAGCTGTTTTTT CASSATPGGTGELFF
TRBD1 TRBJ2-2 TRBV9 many TGTGCCAGCAGCGCGACGACAGGGGTGAGCACCGGGGAGCTGTTTTTT CASSATTGVSTGELFF
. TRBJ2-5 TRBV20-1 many TGCAGTGCCGACACGGGGGTCCAAGAGACCCAGTACTTC CSADTGVQETQYF
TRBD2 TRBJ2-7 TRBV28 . TGTGCCAGCAGTGCCCCGGTAGCGGGGTACGAGCAGTACTTC CASSAPVAGYEQYF
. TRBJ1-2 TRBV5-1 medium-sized TGCGCCAGCAGCTTGTTTGGGGATTTACTCTATGGCTACACCTTC CASSLFGDLLYGYTF
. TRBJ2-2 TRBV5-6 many TGTGCCAGCAGCCAGGAGGGCACCGGGGAGCTGTTTTTT CASSQEGTGELFF
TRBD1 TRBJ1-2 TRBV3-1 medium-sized TGTGCCAGCTGGGGGGCAGGGGGCGTTGGCTACACCTTC CASWGAGGVGYTF
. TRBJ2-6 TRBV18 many TGTGCCAGCTCACCAATTTTCTCTGGGGCCAACGTCCTGACTTTC CASSPIFSGANVLTF
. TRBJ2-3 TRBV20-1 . TGCAGTGCTAGGGCCCCTTCGAGCCCAGATACGCAGTATTTT CSARAPSSPDTQYF
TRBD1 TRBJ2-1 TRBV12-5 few TGTGCTAGTGGTTTGACAGGGGGGTACAATGAGCAGTTCTTC CASGLTGGYNEQFF
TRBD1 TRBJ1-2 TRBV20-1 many TGCAGTGCTCGTCAGGGACAGGGCCTGGGCTACACCTTC CSARQGQGLGYTF
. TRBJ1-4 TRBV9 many TGTGCCAGCAGCGTCGGCGGCAGGGATGAAAAACTGTTTTTT CASSVGGRDEKLFF
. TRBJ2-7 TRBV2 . TGTGCCAGCAAGAACAGCAACCGCGAGCAGTACTTC CASKNSNREQYF
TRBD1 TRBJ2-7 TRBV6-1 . TGTGCCAGCAGTGAAGCTGGGACAGAGTCCTACGAGCAGTACTTC CASSEAGTESYEQYF
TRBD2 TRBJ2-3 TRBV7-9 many TGTGCCAGCAGCTTAATTAGCGGGGGGACCACAGATACGCAGTATTTT CASSLISGGTTDTQYF
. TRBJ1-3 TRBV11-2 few TGTGCCAGCAGCATGACAGATAACTCTGGAAACACCATATATTTT CASSMTDNSGNTIYF
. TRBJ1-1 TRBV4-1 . TGCGCCAGCAGCCAAGGGCCTTTTTCCCTAGGCACTGAAGCTTTCTTT CASSQGPFSLGTEAFF
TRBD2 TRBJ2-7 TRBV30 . TGTGCCTGGAGTGTAACTAGCGGGGTTTACGAGCAGTACTTC CAWSVTSGVYEQYF
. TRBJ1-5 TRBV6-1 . TGTGCCAGCAGCATACTTAGCAATCAGCCCCAGCATTTT CASSILSNQPQHF
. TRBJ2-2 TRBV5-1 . TGCGCCAGCAGCTTGGGCGGTCACGCCGGGGAGCTGTTTTTT CASSLGGHAGELFF
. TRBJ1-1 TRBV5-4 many TGTGCCAGCAGTCCCTCGGACAGTGTGGAGATGAACACTGAAGCTTTCTTT CASSPSDSVEMNTEAFF
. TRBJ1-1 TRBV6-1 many TGTGCCAGCAGTCCCCGGCAGGGCAACTCTGAAGCTTTCTTT CASSPRQGNSEAFF
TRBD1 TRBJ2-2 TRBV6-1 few TGTGCCAGCAGGTTGAAGCCGGGACAGGGGCCCGGGGAGCTGTTTTTT CASRLKPGQGPGELFF
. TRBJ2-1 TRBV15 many TGTGCCACCACCCCGGATCGGACTGGCGGAGGTGGGCAGTTCTTC CATTPDRTGGGGQFF
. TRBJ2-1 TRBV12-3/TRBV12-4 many TGTGCCAGCTATAGACACTTCGAAAACAATGAGCAGTTCTTC CASYRHFENNEQFF
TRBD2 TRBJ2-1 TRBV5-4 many TGTGCCAGCAGCTTGGATCTAGCGGGATTGGGTTCAGGCAATGAGCAGTTCTTC CASSLDLAGLGSGNEQFF
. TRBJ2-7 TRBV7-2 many TGTGCCAGCAGCTTAGCGGAGGGCTCCTACGAGCAGTACTTC CASSLAEGSYEQYF
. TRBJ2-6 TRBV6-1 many TGTGCCAGCGGACCGGCTAGAGTCCCAGCTTTC CASGPARVPAF
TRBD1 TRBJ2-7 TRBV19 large TGTGCCAGTACAGGGGGCTCCTACGAGCAGTACTTC CASTGGSYEQYF
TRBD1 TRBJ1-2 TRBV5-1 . TGCGCCAGCAGCTTGGAAGGGACAGGGCATCGTGGCTACACCTTC CASSLEGTGHRGYTF
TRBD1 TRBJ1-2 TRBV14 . TGTGCCAGCAGCCTCCAGGGGGGGGCCGGGATCTATGGCTACACCTTC CASSLQGGAGIYGYTF
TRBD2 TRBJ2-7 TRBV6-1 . TGTGCCAGCAGTAAACTAGCGGGAGGGGGTTACGAGCAGTACTTC CASSKLAGGGYEQYF